These 8 T cell receptor beta chains were all obtained from the same sample, sequenced in a study of T cells after yellow fever vaccination. Each CDR3 protein is one row after TCRdb ran MiXCR on the 5' RACE reads. The sample yields tens of thousands of distinct CDR3 sequences, around 6.9% seen once. The specimen was CD8+ T cells sorted from PBMCs, collected 5 to 6 days after the first yellow fever vaccination. Every receptor here comes from a man aged 18 to 29 who received the YFV17D yellow fever vaccine.

In this sample, this clonotype turned up many times. The V and J genes are TRBV20-1 and TRBJ2-1; 11 bases fit TRBD2. Germline CDR1 reads DFQATT; CDR2 reads SNEGSKA (reference sequence). The CDR3 covers 15 residues. With V trimmed by 1 base and J by 3 bases, 2 bases remained unmatched. The CDR3 DNA sequence: TGCAGTGCTAGAGTAGCGGGGGGGCGCTACAATGAGCAGTTCTTC. Protein sequence: CSARVAGGRYNEQFF.

The rearrangement joins TRBV27 to TRBJ2-5, with 9 positions matching TRBD1. J lost 5 bases, V lost 5 bases, and 9 bases had no gene match. The germline V gene encodes CDR1 MNHEY and CDR2 SMNVEV (reference sequence). The CDR3 extends over 15 amino acids. CDR3 protein: CASSPRQGGEETQYF. For the CDR3, the DNA is TGTGCCAGCAGTCCCCGACAGGGGGGGGAGGAGACCCAGTACTTC.

This clonotype has a handful of counts. V is TRBV30 and J is TRBJ2-3; TRBD2 agrees at 10 bases. Germline trimming cut 4 bases from V and 6 bases from J; bases unmatched to any gene: 10. Germline CDR1 GTSNPN, CDR2 SVGIG (reference sequence). The CDR3 has 15 residues. CDR3 sequence reads: CAWTSSGGARDTQYF. The CDR3 nucleotides read TGTGCCTGGACCTCGAGCGGGGGGGCCAGGGATACGCAGTATTTT.

This clonotype was found a few times. V gene TRBV20-1 combines with J gene TRBJ2-1; D perhaps matches TRBD1 (5 bases). The germline V gene has CDR1 DFQATT and CDR2 SNEGSKA (reference sequence). This CDR3 has 13 residues. The ends were cut back, 3 bases at V and 3 bases at J, with 9 bases in the middle. Written as DNA, the CDR3 is TGCAGTGCTAGTGACAGTAGCTACAATGAGCAGTTCTTC. Its translation is CSASDSSYNEQFF.

The CDR3 sequence is CASSSPTSETQYF. Here the CDR3 DNA reads TGTGCCAGCAGCTCCCCGACGTCCGAGACCCAGTACTTC. The V call is TRBV7-9, the J call TRBJ2-5; no reliable D call. With 4 bases removed from V and 5 bases from J, the gap between germline ends came to 11 bases. Germline V gene lookup returns CDR1 SEHNR and CDR2 FQNEAQ (reference sequence). The CDR3 loop spans 13 amino acids.

This clonotype was counted between two and nine times. V gene TRBV20-1 combines with J gene TRBJ1-2; D gene uncertain. The CDR3 spans 10 residues. The V gene lost 5 bases and the J gene lost 10 bases, with 11 bases spanning the gap. Germline V gene lookup returns CDR1 DFQATT and CDR2 SNEGSKA (reference sequence). DNA for the CDR3: TGCAGTGCTGGTGCCCCCGACTACACCTTC. This gives the protein CSAGAPDYTF.

In its sample, this clonotype was seen a few times. V usage is TRBV29-1 and J usage is TRBJ2-1; tentatively, D is TRBD1 (6 bases). This CDR3 spans 18 amino acids. Germline V gene lookup returns CDR1 SQVTM and CDR2 ANQGSEA. Trimming stripped 3 bases from V and 5 bases from J, with 26 bases between. CDR3 coding DNA: TGCAGCGTTGAGGGTCCCAAATATCCATGGACAGCCAACAATGAGCAGTTCTTC. As protein: CSVEGPKYPWTANNEQFF.

J is TRBJ1-2 and V is TRBV5-6; D ambiguous. Trimming removed 0 bases at V and 8 bases at J, with 17 bases between. The germline gives CDR1 SGHDT, CDR2 YYEEEE. CDR3 length equals 15 residues. The CDR3 DNA is TGTGCCAGCAGCTTGGCCGGGAACCCGAGAAGAGGCTACACCTTC. Its protein is CASSLAGNPRRGYTF.